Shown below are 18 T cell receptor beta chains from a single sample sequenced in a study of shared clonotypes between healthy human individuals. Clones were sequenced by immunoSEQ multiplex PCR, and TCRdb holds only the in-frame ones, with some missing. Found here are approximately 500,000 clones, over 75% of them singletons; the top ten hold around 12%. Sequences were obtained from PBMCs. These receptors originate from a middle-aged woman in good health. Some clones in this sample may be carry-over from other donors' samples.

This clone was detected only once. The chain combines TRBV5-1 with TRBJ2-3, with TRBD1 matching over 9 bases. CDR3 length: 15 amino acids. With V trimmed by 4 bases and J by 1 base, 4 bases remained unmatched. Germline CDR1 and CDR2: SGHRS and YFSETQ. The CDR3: CASSAGQGRTDTQYF. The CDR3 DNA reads TGCGCCAGCAGCGCGGGACAGGGACGCACAGATACGCAGTATTTT.

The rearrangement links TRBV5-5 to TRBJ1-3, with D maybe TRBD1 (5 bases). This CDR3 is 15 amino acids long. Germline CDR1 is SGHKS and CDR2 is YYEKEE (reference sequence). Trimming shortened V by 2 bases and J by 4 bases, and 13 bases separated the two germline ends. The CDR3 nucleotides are TGTGCCAGCAGCTTAGTGGGGACGATAGGAAACACCATATATTTT. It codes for CASSLVGTIGNTIYF.

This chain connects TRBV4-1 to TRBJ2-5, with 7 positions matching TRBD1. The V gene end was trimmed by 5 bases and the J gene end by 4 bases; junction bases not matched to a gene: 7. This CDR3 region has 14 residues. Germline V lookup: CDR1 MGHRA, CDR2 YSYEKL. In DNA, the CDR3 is TGCGCCAGCAGCATTACACAGGGGACAGAGACCCAGTACTTC. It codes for CASSITQGTETQYF.

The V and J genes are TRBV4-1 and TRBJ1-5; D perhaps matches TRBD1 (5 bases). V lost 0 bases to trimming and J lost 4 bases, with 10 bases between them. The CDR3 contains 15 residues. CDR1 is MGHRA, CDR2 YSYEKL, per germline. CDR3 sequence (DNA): TGCGCCAGCAGCCAAGACGGGGCCGCAAATCAGCCCCAGCATTTT. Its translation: CASSQDGAANQPQHF.

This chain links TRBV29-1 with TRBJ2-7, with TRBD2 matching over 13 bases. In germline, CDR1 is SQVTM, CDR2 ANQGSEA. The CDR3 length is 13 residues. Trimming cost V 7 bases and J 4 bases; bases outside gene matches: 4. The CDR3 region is CSAMTSGRYEQYF. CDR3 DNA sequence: TGCAGCGCCATGACTAGCGGGAGGTACGAGCAGTACTTC.

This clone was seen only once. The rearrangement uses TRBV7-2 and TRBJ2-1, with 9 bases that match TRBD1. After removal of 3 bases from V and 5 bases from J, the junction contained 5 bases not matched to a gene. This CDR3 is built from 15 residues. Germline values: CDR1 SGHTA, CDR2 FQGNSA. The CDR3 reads CASSFRDRVHNEQFF. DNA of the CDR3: TGTGCCAGCAGCTTTAGGGACAGGGTGCACAATGAGCAGTTCTTC. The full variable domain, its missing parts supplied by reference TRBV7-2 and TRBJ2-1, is GAGVSQSPSNKVTEKGKDVELRCDPISGHTALYWYRQSLGQGLEFLIYFQGNSAPDKSGLPSDRFSAERTGGSVSTLTIQRTQQEDSAVYLCASSFRDRVHNEQFFGPGTRLTVL.

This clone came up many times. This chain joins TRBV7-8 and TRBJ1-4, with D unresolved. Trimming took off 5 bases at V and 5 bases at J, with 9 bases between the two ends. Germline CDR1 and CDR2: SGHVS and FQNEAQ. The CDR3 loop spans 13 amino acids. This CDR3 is CASSHQENEKLFF. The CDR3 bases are TGTGCCAGCAGCCACCAGGAGAATGAAAAACTGTTTTTT.

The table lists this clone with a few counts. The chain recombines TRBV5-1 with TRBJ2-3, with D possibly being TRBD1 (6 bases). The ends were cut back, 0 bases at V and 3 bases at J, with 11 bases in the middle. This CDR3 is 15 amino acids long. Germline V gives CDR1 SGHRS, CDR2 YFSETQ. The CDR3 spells CASSLGLDRTDTQYF. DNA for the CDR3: TGCGCCAGCAGCTTGGGATTAGACAGGACAGATACGCAGTATTTT.

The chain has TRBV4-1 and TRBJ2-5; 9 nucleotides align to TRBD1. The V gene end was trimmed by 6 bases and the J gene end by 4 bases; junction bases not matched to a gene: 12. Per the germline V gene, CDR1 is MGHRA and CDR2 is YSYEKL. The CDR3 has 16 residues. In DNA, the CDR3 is TGCGCCAGCAGTCGGACCCAGGACAGGGGAGGAGAGACCCAGTACTTC. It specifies CASSRTQDRGGETQYF.

The CDR3 reads CASSGVRGIGSPLHF. The CDR3 nucleotides are TGTGCCAGCAGTGGAGTACGGGGTATCGGATCACCCCTCCACTTT. The chain combines TRBV2 with TRBJ1-6; D not certain. Germline V gene data show CDR1 as SNHLY and CDR2 as FYNNEI. Trimming shortened V by 4 bases and J by 10 bases, and 17 bases separated the two germline ends. The CDR3 runs 15 residues.

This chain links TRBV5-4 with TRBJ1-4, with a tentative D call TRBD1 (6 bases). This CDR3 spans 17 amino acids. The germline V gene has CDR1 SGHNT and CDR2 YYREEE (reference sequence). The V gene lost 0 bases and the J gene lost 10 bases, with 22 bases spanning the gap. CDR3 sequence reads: CASSLDGGLGARGKLFF. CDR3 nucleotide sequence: TGTGCCAGCAGCTTGGACGGAGGGTTGGGGGCGCGTGGAAAACTGTTTTTT.

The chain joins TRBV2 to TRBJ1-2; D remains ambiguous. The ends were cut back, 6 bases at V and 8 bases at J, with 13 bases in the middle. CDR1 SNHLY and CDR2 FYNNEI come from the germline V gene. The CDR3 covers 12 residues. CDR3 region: CASRTDKEGYTF. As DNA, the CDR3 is TGTGCCAGCAGGACTGACAAGGAAGGCTACACCTTC.

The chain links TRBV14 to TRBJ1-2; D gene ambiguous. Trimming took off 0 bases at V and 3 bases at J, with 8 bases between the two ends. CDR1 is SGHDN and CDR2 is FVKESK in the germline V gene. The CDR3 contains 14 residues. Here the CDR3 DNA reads TGTGCCAGCAGCCAAGAAGGCGAATACTATGGCTACACCTTC. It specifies CASSQEGEYYGYTF.

CDR3 protein: CATSTGTVRVEQYF. CDR3 coding DNA: TGTGCCACCAGTACCGGGACGGTCCGGGTGGAGCAGTACTTC. The chain uses TRBV15 and TRBJ2-7; D may correspond to TRBD1 or TRBD2 (5 bases each). Germline CDR1 and CDR2: LNHNV and YYDKDF (reference sequence). This CDR3 comprises 14 residues. The germline V and J ends were trimmed by 6 bases and 7 bases, with 19 bases remaining between them.

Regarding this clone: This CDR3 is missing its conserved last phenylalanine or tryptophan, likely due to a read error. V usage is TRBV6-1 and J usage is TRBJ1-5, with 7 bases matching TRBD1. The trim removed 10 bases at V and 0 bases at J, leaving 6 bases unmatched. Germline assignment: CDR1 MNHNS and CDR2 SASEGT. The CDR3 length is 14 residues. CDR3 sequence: CATAGQHSNQPQHL. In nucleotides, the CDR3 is TGTGCCACCGCGGGACAGCATAGCAATCAGCCCCAGCATCTT.

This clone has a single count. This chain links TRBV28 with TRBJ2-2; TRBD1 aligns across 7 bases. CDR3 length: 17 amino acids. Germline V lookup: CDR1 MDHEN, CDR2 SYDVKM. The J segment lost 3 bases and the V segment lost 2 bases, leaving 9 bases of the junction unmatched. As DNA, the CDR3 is TGTGCCAGCAGTTTACTAGTCTGGGACAGATACACCGGGGAGCTGTTTTTT. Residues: CASSLLVWDRYTGELFF.

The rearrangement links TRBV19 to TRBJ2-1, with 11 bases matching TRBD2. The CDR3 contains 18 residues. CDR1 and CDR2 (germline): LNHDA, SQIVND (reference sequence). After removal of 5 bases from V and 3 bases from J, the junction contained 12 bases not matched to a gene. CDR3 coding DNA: TGTGCCAGTAGTGTCTCCTCCTACGGGACTAGCGGCTACAATGAGCAGTTCTTC. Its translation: CASSVSSYGTSGYNEQFF. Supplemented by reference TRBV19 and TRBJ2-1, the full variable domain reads DGGITQSPKYLFRKEGQNVTLSCEQNLNHDAMYWYRQDPGQGLRLIYYSQIVNDFQKGDIAEGYSVSREKKESFPLTVTSAQKNPTAFYLCASSVSSYGTSGYNEQFFGPGTRLTVL.

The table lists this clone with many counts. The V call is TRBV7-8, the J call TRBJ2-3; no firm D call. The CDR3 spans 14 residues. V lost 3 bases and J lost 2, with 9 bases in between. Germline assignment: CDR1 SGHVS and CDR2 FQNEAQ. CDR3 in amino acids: CASSFWKDTDTQYF. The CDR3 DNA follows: TGTGCCAGCAGCTTTTGGAAAGACACAGATACGCAGTATTTT.